This TCR beta chain was obtained from a study of blood T cell repertoires in COVID-19. The overall study: COVID-19 samples, acute and convalescent, were from the United States, Italy and Spain.

Authors' methods: Using reference gene primer amplification, nucleated cell counts were estimated. Clones were read by immunoSEQ multiplex PCR, and TCRdb kept only the in-frame ones, dropping some. The V and J calls and the clone size are those of that table, but D and trimming were determined from the DNA. Of a few hundred thousand clones in the sample, just over 90% were seen once. Germline trimming cut 6 bases from V and 0 bases from J; bases unmatched to any gene: 11. This CDR3 is 17 amino acids long. Germline CDR1 reads MNHEY; CDR2 reads SMNVEV (reference sequence). The clonotype was recovered from a woman aged 40 to 50 who had been exposed to COVID-19. The chain combines TRBV27 with TRBJ2-3; 8 nucleotides match TRBD1. The specimen sequenced was PBMCs or T cells enriched from blood (not recorded which). CDR3: CASRNQGATLSTDTQYF. In DNA, the CDR3 is TGTGCCAGCAGAAATCAGGGGGCCACTCTTAGCACAGATACGCAGTATTTT.